This T cell receptor (beta chain) originates from a study of monozygotic twins with inflammatory bowel disease. Study-level points and caveats: Diversity of TCRbeta measured by inverse Simpson was lower in IBD patients than in healthy co-twins.

The draw for each donor consisted of a single 2.5 ml blood sample. Researchers used template switching to add UMIs featuring a 6-nucleotide sample barcode. Using the 5' RACE reads, TCRdb records one entry per CDR3 protein without DNA. Its table lists 310,000 or so distinct CDR3 sequences. Points on this clonotype: Its antigen is unidentified.

The CDR3 has 17 amino acids. The germline V gene encodes CDR1 LGHNA and CDR2 YSLEER. The chain has TRBV4-3 and TRBJ1-1. The material sequenced was blood. The receptor's source is a human donor with ulcerative colitis or Crohn's disease, or a healthy co-twin of an affected twin (not recorded which). CDR3 sequence: CASSQDRSGSRNTEAFF.